Presented here are 14 T cell receptor beta chains from one specimen sequenced in a study of glioma-infiltrating T cells. TCR alpha and beta CDR3 regions were amplified from RNA using iRepertoire nested multiplex PCR. One entry per CDR3 protein results from TCRdb running MiXCR on the multiplex PCR reads. The data contain roughly 100,000 distinct CDR3 sequences, 35% to 50% of them singletons. Sequenced: glioma tissue, nonneoplastic brain tissue, or PBMCs (not recorded which). Receptors originate from a human donor with low-grade glioma or glioblastoma, undergoing nonglioma brain surgery, or in good health (not recorded which).

Notes on this clonotype: At one end the junction does not follow the germline gene, possibly because of a read error. The chain recombines TRBV20-1 with TRBJ2-3, with D perhaps matching TRBD1 (5 bases). This CDR3 spans 14 amino acids. Germline V gives CDR1 DFQATT, CDR2 SNEGSKA (reference sequence). CDR3 amino acids: CSGRDRGKTDTQYF. CDR3 nucleotides: TGCAGTGGTAGAGATAGGGGCAAGACAGATACGCAGTATTTT.

Remarks on this clonotype: At one end the junction does not follow the germline gene, possibly because of a read error. The chain joins TRBV4-3 to TRBJ1-2; D remains ambiguous. Germline CDR1 reads LGHNA; CDR2 reads YSLEER. The CDR3 covers 15 residues. The DNA of the CDR3 is TGCGCCAGCAGCCAAGGCCAGTCACAGCCGGATGGCTACACATTC. Its protein product is CASSQGQSQPDGYTF.

This clonotype was found once. A single base separates this from a much larger clone, so it may be a read error. The chain combines TRBV7-9 with TRBJ2-1; D is unresolved. Germline values: CDR1 SEHNR, CDR2 FQNEAQ (reference sequence). The CDR3 runs 13 residues. The DNA for the CDR3 is TGTGCCAGCATCTTAACAGATTACAATGAGCAGTTCTTC. Its protein is CASILTDYNEQFF.

This clonotype was observed once. A much more abundant neighbour one base away suggests this may be a read error. The V call is TRBV29-1, the J call TRBJ1-3; D remains unclear. The V and J ends lost 4 bases and 13 bases respectively, with 14 bases between them. The CDR3 loop spans 11 amino acids. CDR1 SQVTM and CDR2 ANQGSEA come from the germline V gene. CDR3 DNA sequence: TGCAGCGTTGTTTGGGATTTCCATATATATTTT. Translated: CSVVWDFHIYF.

This clonotype was recorded many times. This chain joins TRBV14 and TRBJ1-3; no firm D call. This CDR3 contains 13 residues. With 1 base removed from V and 3 bases from J, the gap between germline ends came to 4 bases. CDR1 and CDR2 (germline): SGHDN, FVKESK. DNA of the CDR3: TGTGCCAGCAGCCAAGCCGGTGGAAACACCATATATTTT. Protein sequence: CASSQAGGNTIYF.

The chain links TRBV27 to TRBJ2-1; TRBD2 aligns across 12 bases. The germline V gene has CDR1 MNHEY and CDR2 SMNVEV (reference sequence). With V trimmed by 6 bases and J by 6 bases, 15 bases remained unmatched. This CDR3 has 18 amino acids. CDR3 sequence: CASRTLSLAGGRSNEQFF. The CDR3 bases are TGTGCCAGCAGAACGCTTTCTCTAGCGGGAGGGCGGAGCAATGAGCAGTTCTTC.

The sample holds many counts of this clonotype. V and J are TRBV19 and TRBJ1-1, with D perhaps matching TRBD1 (5 bases). This CDR3 contains 16 residues. Per the germline V gene, CDR1 is LNHDA and CDR2 is SQIVND (reference sequence). V dropped 2 bases and J dropped 1 base, with 14 bases sitting between them. CDR3 amino acids: CASSISTNRPNTEAFF. The DNA of the CDR3 is TGTGCCAGTAGTATAAGTACGAACAGGCCGAACACTGAAGCTTTCTTT.

As regards this clonotype: Being one base from a much bigger clone, this may be a read error. The CDR3 loop reads CASSQSQGNGNTINF. In nucleotides, the CDR3 is TGCGCCAGCAGCCAGTCACAGGGCAATGGAAACACCATAAATTTT. This chain connects TRBV4-1 to TRBJ1-3, with D perhaps matching TRBD1 (6 bases). The CDR3 consists of 15 residues. Germline-derived CDR1 and CDR2 are MGHRA and YSYEKL.

The chain couples TRBV7-3 to TRBJ2-7, with 14 nucleotides matching TRBD2. V shed 5 bases, J shed 2 bases, and the junction held 5 bases outside the gene matches. This CDR3 spans 16 amino acids. Germline V CDR1 and CDR2: SGHTA, FQGTGA. In DNA, the CDR3 is TGTGCCAGCAGCCAACAGACTAGCGGGGGGGCCTACGAGCAGTACTTC. This gives the protein CASSQQTSGGAYEQYF.

This clonotype was seen ten or more times. The V gene is TRBV2, the J gene TRBJ2-1; 9 nucleotides line up with TRBD2. The CDR3 runs to 14 residues. V was pared by 9 bases and J by 6 bases, with 9 bases of the junction left unmatched. Looked up from germline, CDR1 is SNHLY and CDR2 is FYNNEI. The CDR3 sequence: CASRSGTSLNEQFF. The CDR3 DNA sequence: TGTGCCAGTCGATCCGGGACTAGCCTCAATGAGCAGTTCTTC.

A word on this clonotype: It may be a read error: a sequence one base away is much more abundant. CDR3 residues: CASSLATPNTEAFF. The DNA for the CDR3 is TGCGCCAGCAGCTTGGCTACACCAAACACTGAAGCTTTCTTT. This chain joins TRBV5-1 and TRBJ1-1, with D unclear. This CDR3 comprises 14 residues. Looked up from germline, CDR1 is SGHRS and CDR2 is YFSETQ. Trimming removed 0 bases from V and 2 bases from J, with 8 bases in between.

There are many counts of this clonotype. The rearrangement links TRBV2 to TRBJ2-6; D is unclear. This CDR3 comprises 14 residues. Germline V lookup: CDR1 SNHLY, CDR2 FYNNEI. V shed 11 bases and J shed 0 bases, with 11 bases lying between them. CDR3 in amino acids: CAGHYYSGANVLTF. DNA of the CDR3: TGTGCCGGCCACTACTACTCTGGGGCCAACGTCCTGACTTTC.

Comment on this clonotype: No conserved phenylalanine or tryptophan ends this CDR3, so it is likely a read error. V and J are TRBV24-1 and TRBJ2-5; D remains ambiguous. The germline V gene encodes CDR1 KGHDR and CDR2 SFDVKD. This CDR3 is 15 amino acids long. Trimming took 6 bases from V and 4 from J, leaving 17 bases between them. The CDR3 reads CATSNPQGPGETQYL. CDR3 DNA sequence: TGTGCCACCAGTAACCCCCAAGGACCCGGAGAGACCCAGTACCTC.

This clonotype was detected ten times or more. This chain joins TRBV28 and TRBJ1-5; 9 bases align to TRBD1. V lost 6 bases to trimming and J lost 5 bases; unmatched junction nucleotides: 5. CDR3 length: 14 residues. Germline lookup yields CDR1 MDHEN and CDR2 SYDVKM. This chain's CDR3 is CASSSDRGYQPQHF. Written as DNA, the CDR3 is TGTGCCAGCAGCTCCGACAGGGGGTATCAGCCCCAGCATTTT.